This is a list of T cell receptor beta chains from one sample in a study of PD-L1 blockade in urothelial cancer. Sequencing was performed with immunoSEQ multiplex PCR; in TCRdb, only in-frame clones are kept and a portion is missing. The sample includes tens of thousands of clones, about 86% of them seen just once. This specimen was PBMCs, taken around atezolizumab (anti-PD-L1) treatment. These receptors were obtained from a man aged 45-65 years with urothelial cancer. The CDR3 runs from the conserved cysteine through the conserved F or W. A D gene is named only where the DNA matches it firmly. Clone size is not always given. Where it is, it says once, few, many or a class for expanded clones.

CDR3: CASSERGLDTQYF
DNA: TGTGCCAGCAGCGAAAGGGGGCTGGATACGCAGTATTTT
J: TRBJ2-3
D: TRBD1
V: TRBV9
size: few

CDR3: CASSQGWQGVRGYTF
DNA: TGCGCCAGCAGCCAAGGTTGGCAGGGGGTGCGGGGCTACACCTTC
J: TRBJ1-2
D: TRBD1
V: TRBV4-1
size: -

CDR3: CASSFRGQDNEQFF
DNA: TGCGCCAGCAGCTTTAGAGGACAGGACAATGAGCAGTTCTTC
J: TRBJ2-1
D: TRBD1
V: TRBV5-1
size: -

CDR3: CASSLNGGRETQYF
DNA: TGTGCCAGCAGTTTAAATGGCGGTCGAGAGACCCAGTACTTC
J: TRBJ2-5
D: -
V: TRBV27
size: -

CDR3: CASSDIYEQYF
DNA: TGTGCCAGCAGCGACATCTACGAGCAGTACTTC
J: TRBJ2-7
D: -
V: TRBV11-3
size: -

CDR3: CASSLGGHIYGYTF
DNA: TGTGCCAGCAGCCTCGGGGGGCACATCTATGGCTACACCTTC
J: TRBJ1-2
D: -
V: TRBV7-9
size: few

CDR3: CAASAGNEQYF
DNA: TGTGCCGCAAGCGCGGGGAACGAGCAGTACTTC
J: TRBJ2-7
D: -
V: TRBV10-3
size: -

CDR3: CAGVRDRGYGYTF
DNA: TGTGCCGGGGTCCGGGACAGGGGCTATGGCTACACCTTC
J: TRBJ1-2
D: TRBD1
V: TRBV5-4
size: few

CDR3: CASSVGGYQPQHF
DNA: TGTGCCAGCAGCGTAGGAGGGTATCAGCCCCAGCATTTT
J: TRBJ1-5
D: -
V: TRBV9
size: -

CDR3: CASSSGWLHGYTF
DNA: TGTGCCAGCAGTTCGGGGTGGTTGCATGGCTACACCTTC
J: TRBJ1-2
D: -
V: TRBV27
size: -

CDR3: CASSWTSSDNEQFF
DNA: TGTGCTAGCAGCTGGACTAGCAGCGACAATGAGCAGTTCTTC
J: TRBJ2-1
D: TRBD2
V: TRBV7-7
size: -

CDR3: CASSLGDYGYTF
DNA: TGTGCCAGCAGCCTAGGAGATTATGGCTACACCTTC
J: TRBJ1-2
D: -
V: TRBV7-2
size: -